A selection of T cell receptor beta chains follows, all from one sample in a study of T-cell reconstitution after alpha-beta-depleted transplantation in children. In TCRdb, the PCR reads were re-called with MiXCR into one record per CDR3 protein. Of 150,000 to 250,000 distinct CDR3 sequences listed, 6.3% are singletons. Sequencing used PBMCs, obtained before TCRalphabeta/CD19-depleted stem cell transplant. These receptors came from a girl less than two years old with combined immunodeficiency, due to receive a stem cell transplant. The CDR3 runs from the conserved cysteine through the conserved F or W. A D gene is named only where the DNA matches it firmly. Size is omitted from some rows. Given values are once, few, many or a class for expanded clones.

TRBV4-3	16	many	-	TRBJ2-6	CASSQGARSGANVLTF	TGCGCCAGCAGCCAAGGTGCGCGATCTGGGGCCAACGTCCTGACTTTC
TRBV29-1	12	many	TRBD1	TRBJ1-1	CSVRTGTTEAFF	TGCAGCGTCCGGACAGGGACCACTGAAGCTTTCTTT
TRBV20-1	13	many	-	TRBJ2-2	CSARTANTGELFF	TGCAGTGCTAGGACAGCGAACACCGGGGAGCTGTTTTTT
TRBV5-1	18	many	TRBD2	TRBJ2-5	CASSLELAGGVYQETQYF	TGCGCCAGCAGCTTGGAACTAGCGGGGGGGGTCTACCAAGAGACCCAGTACTTC
TRBV27	13	many	TRBD1	TRBJ2-5	CASSRDSGKAQYF	TGTGCCAGCAGTAGGGACAGCGGCAAGGCCCAGTACTTC
TRBV20-1	13	many	-	TRBJ2-7	CSASGRSSYEQYF	TGCAGTGCTAGCGGCAGGAGCTCCTACGAGCAGTACTTC
TRBV13	15	many	TRBD1	TRBJ2-1	CASSLDRDRGDEQFF	TGTGCCAGCAGCTTAGACCGGGACAGGGGGGATGAGCAGTTCTTC
TRBV4-3	15	many	-	TRBJ2-7	CASSQDLEQVYEQYF	TGCGCCAGCAGCCAAGATCTTGAGCAGGTCTACGAGCAGTACTTC
TRBV2	12	few	-	TRBJ1-1	CASRPDYTEAFF	TGTGCCAGCAGGCCTGACTACACTGAAGCTTTCTTT
TRBV28	14	many	TRBD1	TRBJ1-2	CASSSGTGSAGYTF	TGTGCCAGCAGCTCCGGGACAGGGTCGGCCGGCTACACCTTC
TRBV7-6	13	many	-	TRBJ2-1	CASSFTRPNEQFF	TGTGCCAGCAGCTTCACTAGGCCAAATGAGCAGTTCTTC
TRBV4-1	16	-	-	TRBJ2-7	CASSQGKSTDFYEQYF	TGCGCCAGCAGCCAAGGGAAATCAACAGATTTCTACGAGCAGTACTTC
TRBV20-1	12	many	-	TRBJ2-1	CSASGLGTEQFF	TGCAGTGCTAGTGGTCTCGGGACTGAGCAGTTCTTC
TRBV7-3	16	many	TRBD2	TRBJ2-1	CASSLGTSGIYNEQFF	TGTGCCAGCAGCTTGGGGACTAGCGGAATATACAATGAGCAGTTCTTC
TRBV6-2/TRBV6-3	16	many	-	TRBJ2-1	CASSRRWTAPLNEQFF	TGTGCCAGCAGCCGGCGTTGGACAGCCCCCCTGAATGAGCAGTTCTTC
TRBV9	14	many	-	TRBJ2-7	CASSVEGDPYEQYF	TGTGCCAGCAGCGTAGAAGGGGATCCCTACGAGCAGTACTTC
TRBV27	15	many	-	TRBJ2-1	CASSFKGRPYNEQFF	TGTGCCAGCAGTTTTAAGGGTAGACCTTACAATGAGCAGTTCTTC
TRBV4-1	12	many	-	TRBJ1-5	CASSQGAGPQHF	TGCGCCAGCAGCCAGGGTGCGGGGCCCCAGCATTTT
TRBV7-2	17	many	-	TRBJ2-1	CASGKSWAGASYNEQFF	TGTGCCAGCGGAAAGTCTTGGGCAGGGGCGTCCTACAATGAGCAGTTCTTC
TRBV20-1	11	many	-	TRBJ2-7	CSAGDASTQYF	TGCAGTGCCGGGGATGCTAGTACGCAGTACTTC
TRBV28	13	-	-	TRBJ1-2	CASSPTRELSYTF	TGTGCCAGCAGTCCTACGCGCGAGTTGAGCTACACCTTC
TRBV30	13	many	TRBD1	TRBJ1-4	CAYRTGTNEKLFF	TGTGCCTACCGGACAGGTACTAATGAAAAACTGTTTTTT
TRBV12-3/TRBV12-4	13	many	TRBD1	TRBJ1-2	CASRRTGDDGYTF	TGTGCCAGCAGGAGGACAGGGGACGATGGCTACACCTTC
TRBV27	18	-	-	TRBJ2-7	CASSLSRPWQGGSYEQYF	TGTGCCAGCAGTTTATCGAGGCCCTGGCAGGGGGGGTCCTACGAGCAGTACTTC
TRBV4-2	11	many	-	TRBJ2-5	CASSQDETQYF	TGTGCCAGCAGCCAAGATGAGACCCAGTACTTC
TRBV12-3/TRBV12-4	14	many	-	TRBJ2-5	CASRRFGGRETQYF	TGTGCCAGCCGACGCTTTGGGGGGAGGGAGACCCAGTACTTC
TRBV4-3	15	many	TRBD2	TRBJ2-1	CASSQGLAPYNEQFF	TGCGCCAGCAGCCAAGGACTAGCTCCTTACAATGAGCAGTTCTTC
TRBV29-1	14	many	-	TRBJ1-1	CSVETASLMNEAFF	TGCAGCGTTGAAACGGCCAGTCTTATGAACGAAGCTTTCTTT
TRBV7-2	15	few	TRBD1	TRBJ1-2	CASSLAGQEYYGYTF	TGTGCCAGCAGCTTAGCCGGACAGGAATACTATGGCTACACCTTC
TRBV18	16	many	-	TRBJ2-5	CASSPSAGEYQETQYF	TGTGCCAGCTCACCTAGTGCCGGGGAGTACCAAGAGACCCAGTACTTC
TRBV21-1	18	many	-	TRBJ2-5	CASSKAPNSLADQETQYF	TGTGCCAGCAGCAAAGCCCCTAATTCCCTAGCGGACCAAGAGACCCAGTACTTC
TRBV4-1	15	many	TRBD1	TRBJ2-7	CASRPRDRADYEQYF	TGCGCCAGCAGGCCACGGGACAGGGCGGATTACGAGCAGTACTTC
TRBV2	16	few	TRBD2	TRBJ2-1	CASRKETSGGIYEQFF	TGTGCCAGCAGAAAAGAGACTAGCGGGGGGATATATGAGCAGTTCTTC
TRBV20-1	20	few	TRBD2	TRBJ2-7	CSASRVPWASGRAPGGEQYF	TGCAGTGCTAGCCGAGTCCCGTGGGCTAGCGGGAGGGCTCCGGGCGGCGAGCAGTACTTC
TRBV12-3/TRBV12-4	13	-	-	TRBJ2-7	CASSFEGGGEQYF	TGTGCCAGCAGTTTCGAGGGGGGTGGCGAGCAGTACTTC
TRBV5-4	14	many	-	TRBJ1-2	CASSLAVSGDGYTF	TGTGCCAGCAGCTTGGCCGTATCGGGTGATGGCTACACCTTC
TRBV25-1	13	many	-	TRBJ2-1	CASRETLRDEQFF	TGTGCCAGCAGAGAGACTTTAAGGGATGAGCAGTTCTTC
TRBV29-1	14	many	-	TRBJ1-1	CSVESGGENTEAFF	TGCAGCGTTGAAAGTGGAGGGGAGAACACTGAAGCTTTCTTT
TRBV5-6	12	many	-	TRBJ1-2	CASKRHLDGYTF	TGTGCCAGCAAGAGGCATTTAGATGGCTACACCTTC
TRBV20-1	15	-	-	TRBJ2-7	CSAIGTPRESYEQYF	TGCAGTGCTATAGGGACACCTCGTGAGTCCTACGAGCAGTACTTC
TRBV28	12	many	-	TRBJ2-5	CASSLTPETQYF	TGTGCCAGCAGTTTAACCCCTGAGACCCAGTACTTC
TRBV2	14	-	-	TRBJ2-7	CAISVSLVIYEQYF	TGTGCCATCAGTGTGTCACTAGTAATCTACGAGCAGTACTTC
TRBV7-6	12	many	-	TRBJ2-1	CASSHVYNEQFF	TGTGCCAGCAGCCACGTATACAATGAGCAGTTCTTC
TRBV7-9	16	many	-	TRBJ2-2	CASSPGAYVNTGELFF	TGTGCCAGCAGCCCCGGCGCATATGTGAACACCGGGGAGCTGTTTTTT
TRBV28	14	many	-	TRBJ1-2	CASSGVRDNYGYTF	TGTGCCAGCAGTGGGGTTAGGGATAACTATGGCTACACCTTC
TRBV20-1	17	many	-	TRBJ2-7	CSVQKDTGVLALYEQYF	TGCAGTGTCCAAAAGGATACTGGGGTTCTCGCCCTATACGAGCAGTACTTC
TRBV12-3/TRBV12-4	16	many	-	TRBJ1-6	CASRRGGNLLRSPLHF	TGTGCCAGCAGAAGGGGAGGGAACTTACTCCGTTCACCCCTCCACTTT